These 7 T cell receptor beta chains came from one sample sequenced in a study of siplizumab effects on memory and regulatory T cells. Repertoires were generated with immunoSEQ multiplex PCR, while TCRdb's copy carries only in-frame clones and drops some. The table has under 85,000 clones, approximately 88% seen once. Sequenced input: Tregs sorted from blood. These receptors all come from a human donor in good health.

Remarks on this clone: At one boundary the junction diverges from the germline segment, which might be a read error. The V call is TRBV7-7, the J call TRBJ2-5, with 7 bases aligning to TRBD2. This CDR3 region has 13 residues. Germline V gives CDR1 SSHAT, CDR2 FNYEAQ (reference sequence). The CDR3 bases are TGTGCTAGCAGCCGGGGGACTAAAGAGACCCAGTACTTC. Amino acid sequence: CASSRGTKETQYF.

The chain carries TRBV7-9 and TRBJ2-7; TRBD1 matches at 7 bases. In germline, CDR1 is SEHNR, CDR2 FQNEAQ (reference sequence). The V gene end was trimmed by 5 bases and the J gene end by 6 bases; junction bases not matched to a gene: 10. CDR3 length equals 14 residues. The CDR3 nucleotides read TGTGCCAGCAGCCCGCAGGGGGAACGACGCGAGCAGTACTTC. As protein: CASSPQGERREQYF. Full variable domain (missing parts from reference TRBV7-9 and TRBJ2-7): DTGVSQNPRHKITKRGQNVTFRCDPISEHNRLYWYRQTLGQGPEFLTYFQNEAQLEKSRLLSDRFSAERPKGSFSTLEIQRTEQGDSAMYLCASSPQGERREQYFGPGTRLTVT.

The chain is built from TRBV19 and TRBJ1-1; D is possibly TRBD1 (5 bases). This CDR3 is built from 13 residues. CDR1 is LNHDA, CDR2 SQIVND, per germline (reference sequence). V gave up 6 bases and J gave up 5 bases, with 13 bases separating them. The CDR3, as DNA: TGTGCCAGTAGAAATGAGGGGAGGACTGAAGCTTTCTTT. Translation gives CASRNEGRTEAFF.

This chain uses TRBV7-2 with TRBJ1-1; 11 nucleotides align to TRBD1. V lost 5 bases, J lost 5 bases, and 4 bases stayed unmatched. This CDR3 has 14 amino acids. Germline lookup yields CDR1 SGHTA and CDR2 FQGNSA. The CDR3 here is CASSGTGGRTEAFF. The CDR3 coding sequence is TGTGCCAGCAGCGGGACAGGGGGGCGGACTGAAGCTTTCTTT.

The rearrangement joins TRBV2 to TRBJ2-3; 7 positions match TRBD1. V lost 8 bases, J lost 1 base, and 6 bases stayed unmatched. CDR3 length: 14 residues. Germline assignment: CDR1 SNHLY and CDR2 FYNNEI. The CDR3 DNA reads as TGTGCCAGCCGCCGGGACAGACGCACAGATACGCAGTATTTT. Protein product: CASRRDRRTDTQYF.

CDR3 DNA: TGTGCCATCAGCGACAGGAGTCCCAACACTGAAGCTTTCTTT. Its translation: CAISDRSPNTEAFF. The chain couples TRBV10-3 to TRBJ1-1, with D perhaps TRBD1 (6 bases). With 6 bases removed from V and 2 bases from J, the gap between germline ends came to 13 bases. The length of the CDR3 is 14 residues. Germline values: CDR1 ENHRY, CDR2 SYGVKD.

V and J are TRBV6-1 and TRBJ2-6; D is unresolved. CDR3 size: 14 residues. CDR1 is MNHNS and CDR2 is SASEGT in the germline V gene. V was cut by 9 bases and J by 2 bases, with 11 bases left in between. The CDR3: CASSGGTGANVLTF. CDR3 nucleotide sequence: TGTGCCAGTTCAGGTGGAACTGGGGCCAACGTCCTGACTTTC.